This T cell receptor beta chain was sequenced for a study of shared clonotypes between healthy human individuals. At the level of the study: Participating donors consisted of two women and a few men aged 18 to 49.

This CDR3 spans 14 amino acids. Per the germline V gene, CDR1 is SNHLY and CDR2 is FYNNEI. Trimming shortened V by 2 bases and J by 7 bases, and 14 bases separated the two germline ends. The repertoire was sequenced with immunoSEQ multiplex PCR; TCRdb's copy has only in-frame clones and lacks some. The table lists around 550,000 clones, 96% of them singletons. The source material was naive CD4+ T cells sorted from blood. Regarding subset: CD45RA+ positively selected. The clonotype originates from a woman aged 30 to 39 in good health. The V call is TRBV2, the J call TRBJ2-5; no clear D. The CDR3 nucleotides are TGTGCCAGCAGTGAAATTTTGTCCCCGGGGACCCAGTACTTC. It yields the protein CASSEILSPGTQYF.